This T cell receptor (beta chain) was recorded in a study of response to subunit inactivated influenza vaccine. Study-wide findings and caveats: The study's authors posited that every seasonal influenza vaccination enlists few new T cells.

The germline V gene encodes CDR1 SGHRS and CDR2 YFSETQ. Trimming left V 0 bases short and J 0 bases short, with 13 bases between. The CDR3 spans 17 residues. Notes on this clonotype: The target antigen is unknown.

TCRdb reprocessed the RT-PCR reads via MiXCR and lists one record per CDR3 protein. Among hundreds of thousands of distinct CDR3 sequences listed, about 7.6% were seen once. The sequence came from a man between 50 and 70 years old who received an inactivated influenza vaccine. The sample in question was PBMCs from blood, obtained less than 30 months after vaccination. This chain connects TRBV5-1 to TRBJ2-1; D is perhaps TRBD1 (6 bases). The CDR3 loop is CASSLVTGLSSYNEQFF. CDR3 bases: TGCGCCAGCAGCTTGGTTACAGGGTTAAGCTCCTACAATGAGCAGTTCTTC.